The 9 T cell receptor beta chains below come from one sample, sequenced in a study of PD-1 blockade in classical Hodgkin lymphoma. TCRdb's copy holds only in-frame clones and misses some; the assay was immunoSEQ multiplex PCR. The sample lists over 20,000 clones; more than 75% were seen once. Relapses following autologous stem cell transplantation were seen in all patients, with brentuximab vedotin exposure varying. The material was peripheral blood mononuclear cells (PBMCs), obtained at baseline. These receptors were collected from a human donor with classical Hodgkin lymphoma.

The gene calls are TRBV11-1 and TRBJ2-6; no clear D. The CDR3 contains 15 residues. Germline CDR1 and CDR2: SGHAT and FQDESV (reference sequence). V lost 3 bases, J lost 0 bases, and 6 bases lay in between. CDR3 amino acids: CASSLGNSGANVLTF. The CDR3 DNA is TGTGCCAGCAGCTTGGGAAACTCTGGGGCCAACGTCCTGACTTTC.

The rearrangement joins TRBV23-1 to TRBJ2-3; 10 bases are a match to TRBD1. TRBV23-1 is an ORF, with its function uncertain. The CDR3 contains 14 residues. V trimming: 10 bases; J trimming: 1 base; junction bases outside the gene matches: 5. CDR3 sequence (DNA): TGCGCCACCTGGGACAGGGGCGGCACAGATACGCAGTATTTT. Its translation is CATWDRGGTDTQYF.

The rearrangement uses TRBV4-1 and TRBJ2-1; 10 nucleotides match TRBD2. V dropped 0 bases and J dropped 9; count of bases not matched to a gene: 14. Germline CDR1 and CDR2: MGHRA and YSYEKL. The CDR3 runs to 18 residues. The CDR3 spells CASSQERHLAGVKGEQFF. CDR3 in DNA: TGCGCCAGCAGCCAAGAACGCCATCTAGCGGGGGTTAAGGGTGAGCAGTTCTTC.

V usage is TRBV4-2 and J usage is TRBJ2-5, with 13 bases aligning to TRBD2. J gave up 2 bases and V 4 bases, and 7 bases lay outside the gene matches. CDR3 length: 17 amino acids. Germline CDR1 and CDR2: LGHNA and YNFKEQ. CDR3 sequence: CASSLLGLAGEQETQYF. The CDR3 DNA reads TGTGCCAGCAGCCTTCTCGGACTAGCGGGGGAACAAGAGACCCAGTACTTC.

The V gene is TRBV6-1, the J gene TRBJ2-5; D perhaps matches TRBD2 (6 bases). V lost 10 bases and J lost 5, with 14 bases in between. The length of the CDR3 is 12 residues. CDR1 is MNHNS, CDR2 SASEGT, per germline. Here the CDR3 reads CATSGRRETQYF. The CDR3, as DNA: TGTGCCACCTCAGGGAGGCGCGAGACCCAGTACTTC.

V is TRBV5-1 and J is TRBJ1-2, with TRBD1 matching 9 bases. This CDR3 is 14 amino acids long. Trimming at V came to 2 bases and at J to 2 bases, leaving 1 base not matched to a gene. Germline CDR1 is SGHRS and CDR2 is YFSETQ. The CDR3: CASSLGTGNYGYTF. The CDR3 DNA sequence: TGCGCCAGCAGCTTAGGGACAGGGAACTATGGCTACACCTTC.

The DNA of the CDR3 is TGTGCCAGCAGTGAACGGTCTGGGGCCAACGTCCTGACTTTC. Protein product: CASSERSGANVLTF. V gene TRBV2 combines with J gene TRBJ2-6; D is uncertain. The CDR3 has 14 amino acids. Germline V gene data show CDR1 as SNHLY and CDR2 as FYNNEI. The V gene lost 2 bases and the J gene lost 1 base, with 3 bases spanning the gap. The full variable domain, in which reference TRBV2 and TRBJ2-6 provide the parts outside the CDR3, is EPEVTQTPSHQVTQMGQEVILRCVPISNHLYFYWYRQILGQKVEFLVSFYNNEISEKSEIFDDQFSVERPDGSNFTLKIRSTKLEDSAMYFCASSERSGANVLTFGAGSRLTVL.

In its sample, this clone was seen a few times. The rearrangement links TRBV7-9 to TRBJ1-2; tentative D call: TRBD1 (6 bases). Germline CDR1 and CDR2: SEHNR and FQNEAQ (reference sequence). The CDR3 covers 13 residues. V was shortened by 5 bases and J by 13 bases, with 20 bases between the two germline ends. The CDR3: CASSPSGQQGSTF. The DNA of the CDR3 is TGTGCCAGCAGCCCGAGTGGACAGCAAGGGAGCACCTTC.

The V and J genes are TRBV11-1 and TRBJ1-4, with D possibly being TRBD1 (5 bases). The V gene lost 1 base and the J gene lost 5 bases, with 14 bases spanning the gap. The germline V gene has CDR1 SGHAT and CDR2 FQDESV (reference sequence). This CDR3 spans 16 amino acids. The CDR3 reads CASSLEAPGLNEKLFF. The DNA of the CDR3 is TGTGCCAGCAGCTTAGAAGCTCCGGGACTGAATGAAAAACTGTTTTTT.